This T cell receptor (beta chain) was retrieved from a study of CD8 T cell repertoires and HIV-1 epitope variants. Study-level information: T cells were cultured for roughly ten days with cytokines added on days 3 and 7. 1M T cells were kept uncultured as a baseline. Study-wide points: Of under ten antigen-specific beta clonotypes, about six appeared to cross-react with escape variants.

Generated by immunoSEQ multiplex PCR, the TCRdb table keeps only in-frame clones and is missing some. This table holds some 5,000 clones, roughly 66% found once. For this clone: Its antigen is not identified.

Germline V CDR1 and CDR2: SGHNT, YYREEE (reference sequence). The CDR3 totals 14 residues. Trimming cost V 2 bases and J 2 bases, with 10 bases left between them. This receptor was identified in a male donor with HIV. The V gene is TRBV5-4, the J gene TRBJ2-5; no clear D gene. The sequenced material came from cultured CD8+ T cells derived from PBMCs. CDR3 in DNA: TGTGCCAGCAGCTTCCTAACACCTCAAGAGACCCAGTACTTC. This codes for CASSFLTPQETQYF.